The clone carrying this T cell receptor (beta chain) was counted at least ten times. Its antigen is unknown. The data were taken from a study of CD8 T cells in ankylosing spondylitis. Regarding the study as a whole: Past studies reported some motif variants in reactive arthritis synovial fluid and blood. Disease-linked clones bore a CD8+ phenotype and were relatively rare in peripheral blood. Disease-associated clones were reportedly significantly overrepresented in matched ankylosing spondylitis synovial fluid. It appeared that ankylosing spondylitis blood was characterized by a TCR beta motif of eight highly homologous variants.

The germline V and J ends were trimmed by 0 bases and 3 bases, with 15 bases remaining between them. Germline V gene data show CDR1 as DFQATT and CDR2 as SNEGSKA (reference sequence). The CDR3 has 15 amino acids. Each TCR beta library was made by quantitative 5'-RACE that incorporated molecular barcodes. TCRdb ran MiXCR on the 5' RACE reads and lists one entry per CDR3 protein. Of some 220,000 distinct CDR3 sequences listed, approximately 7.3% are singletons. The sequence was collected from a male donor with ankylosing spondylitis. Input material: blood, either unsorted or a sorted T cell fraction (not recorded which). The J gene is TRBJ2-7, the V gene TRBV20-1; no firm D call. DNA of the CDR3: TGCAGTGCTAGAGATCAAAGATGGGTAGACTACGAGCAGTACTTC. Amino acids: CSARDQRWVDYEQYF.